These T cell receptor beta chains were read from a single sample in a study of cytomegalovirus exposure and HLA in healthy donors. The repertoire was sequenced with immunoSEQ multiplex PCR; TCRdb's copy has only in-frame clones and lacks some. The table records around 94,000 clones, roughly 79% of them present only once. Sequenced input: PBMCs. These receptors were collected from a woman aged 35 to 49 in good health and CMV-seronegative. CDR3s include the opening cysteine and the closing phenylalanine or tryptophan.

V	J	CDR3
TRBV27	TRBJ2-1	CASRRGDGEGVF
TRBV9	TRBJ1-1	CASSGGQGASEAFF
TRBV2	TRBJ2-3	CASSDRTGVSAQYF
TRBV30	TRBJ2-2	CAWRGQNTGELFF
TRBV27	TRBJ2-1	CASSLAVYNEQFF
TRBV7-8	TRBJ1-5	CASSPATGAGQPQHF
TRBV23-1	TRBJ2-7	CASSQSRGLFFYEQYF
TRBV6-5	TRBJ1-1	CASSPDGEEAFF
TRBV18	TRBJ1-1	CASGKGAGVNTEAFF
TRBV27	TRBJ1-1	CASRNLTGPPRAFF
TRBV6-5	TRBJ2-2	CASSSPTGRSTGELFF
TRBV9	TRBJ2-7	CASSVLAGETYEQYF
TRBV5-8	TRBJ2-7	CASSLEEGDRGHEQYF
TRBV5-6	TRBJ1-5	CASSLQGTQPQHF
TRBV6-5	TRBJ2-3	CASTRGGVSTDTQYF
TRBV10-3	TRBJ1-5	CAISEQLLRSNQPQHF
TRBV7-9	TRBJ2-5	CASSLTGAGEETQYF
TRBV19	TRBJ2-3	CASHPRAGGTTDTQYF
TRBV28	TRBJ1-2	CASKTGAGYTF
TRBV7-7	TRBJ2-3	CASSLGGLTDTQYF
TRBV19	TRBJ1-2	CASSTVAADNYGYTF
TRBV10-1	TRBJ1-1	CASSESRDRVTEAFF
TRBV27	TRBJ1-1	CASSLQGVNTEAFF
TRBV28	TRBJ1-5	CASSSPLAPQHF
TRBV27	TRBJ2-1	CASSPRSREDEQFF
TRBV5-1	TRBJ2-7	CASSPRTGPPYEQYF
TRBV29-1	TRBJ1-6	CSVAGTENSPLHF
TRBV6-6	TRBJ1-3	CATFDSGSGNTIYF
TRBV2	TRBJ1-5	CASSRQGALSNQPQHF
TRBV4-3	TRBJ2-7	CASSQDNLRGYEQYF
TRBV7-4	TRBJ1-1	CASSRSMCTGSVTEAFF
TRBV2	TRBJ1-1	CATLGTRSNTEALF
TRBV10-3	TRBJ2-7	CAISEQEPGTGSYEQYF
TRBV19	TRBJ1-5	CASKQGGNQPQHF
TRBV2	TRBJ2-3	CASSVDSGGVTDTQYF
TRBV5-6	TRBJ2-4	CASSLFEDLIQYF
TRBV7-9	TRBJ2-5	CASSLALAGVETQYF
TRBV6-1	TRBJ1-1	CASSEARGRVAEAFF
TRBV29-1	TRBJ2-7	CSVGQGAYEQYF
TRBV5-1	TRBJ1-4	CASSPAGTTNEKLFF
TRBV6-1	TRBJ1-2	CASRRATLNYGYTF
TRBV11-1	TRBJ2-1	CASSARQGARNEQFF
TRBV6-1	TRBJ1-5	CASRKSGSGNQPQHF
TRBV6-5	TRBJ2-1	CASSTDRGWNEQFF
TRBV11-2	TRBJ2-3	CASSLDDRGRRTDTQYF
TRBV4-1	TRBJ2-4	CASSTGLAGAVAKNIQYF
TRBV7-3	TRBJ1-6	CASSLTYRENSPLHF
TRBV5-4	TRBJ1-2	CASSLGQSNYGYTF
TRBV5-1	TRBJ1-2	CASSSQGDGYTF
TRBV19	TRBJ1-1	CASSIPGGYTEAFF
TRBV4-3	TRBJ1-4	CASSRQLGEKLFF